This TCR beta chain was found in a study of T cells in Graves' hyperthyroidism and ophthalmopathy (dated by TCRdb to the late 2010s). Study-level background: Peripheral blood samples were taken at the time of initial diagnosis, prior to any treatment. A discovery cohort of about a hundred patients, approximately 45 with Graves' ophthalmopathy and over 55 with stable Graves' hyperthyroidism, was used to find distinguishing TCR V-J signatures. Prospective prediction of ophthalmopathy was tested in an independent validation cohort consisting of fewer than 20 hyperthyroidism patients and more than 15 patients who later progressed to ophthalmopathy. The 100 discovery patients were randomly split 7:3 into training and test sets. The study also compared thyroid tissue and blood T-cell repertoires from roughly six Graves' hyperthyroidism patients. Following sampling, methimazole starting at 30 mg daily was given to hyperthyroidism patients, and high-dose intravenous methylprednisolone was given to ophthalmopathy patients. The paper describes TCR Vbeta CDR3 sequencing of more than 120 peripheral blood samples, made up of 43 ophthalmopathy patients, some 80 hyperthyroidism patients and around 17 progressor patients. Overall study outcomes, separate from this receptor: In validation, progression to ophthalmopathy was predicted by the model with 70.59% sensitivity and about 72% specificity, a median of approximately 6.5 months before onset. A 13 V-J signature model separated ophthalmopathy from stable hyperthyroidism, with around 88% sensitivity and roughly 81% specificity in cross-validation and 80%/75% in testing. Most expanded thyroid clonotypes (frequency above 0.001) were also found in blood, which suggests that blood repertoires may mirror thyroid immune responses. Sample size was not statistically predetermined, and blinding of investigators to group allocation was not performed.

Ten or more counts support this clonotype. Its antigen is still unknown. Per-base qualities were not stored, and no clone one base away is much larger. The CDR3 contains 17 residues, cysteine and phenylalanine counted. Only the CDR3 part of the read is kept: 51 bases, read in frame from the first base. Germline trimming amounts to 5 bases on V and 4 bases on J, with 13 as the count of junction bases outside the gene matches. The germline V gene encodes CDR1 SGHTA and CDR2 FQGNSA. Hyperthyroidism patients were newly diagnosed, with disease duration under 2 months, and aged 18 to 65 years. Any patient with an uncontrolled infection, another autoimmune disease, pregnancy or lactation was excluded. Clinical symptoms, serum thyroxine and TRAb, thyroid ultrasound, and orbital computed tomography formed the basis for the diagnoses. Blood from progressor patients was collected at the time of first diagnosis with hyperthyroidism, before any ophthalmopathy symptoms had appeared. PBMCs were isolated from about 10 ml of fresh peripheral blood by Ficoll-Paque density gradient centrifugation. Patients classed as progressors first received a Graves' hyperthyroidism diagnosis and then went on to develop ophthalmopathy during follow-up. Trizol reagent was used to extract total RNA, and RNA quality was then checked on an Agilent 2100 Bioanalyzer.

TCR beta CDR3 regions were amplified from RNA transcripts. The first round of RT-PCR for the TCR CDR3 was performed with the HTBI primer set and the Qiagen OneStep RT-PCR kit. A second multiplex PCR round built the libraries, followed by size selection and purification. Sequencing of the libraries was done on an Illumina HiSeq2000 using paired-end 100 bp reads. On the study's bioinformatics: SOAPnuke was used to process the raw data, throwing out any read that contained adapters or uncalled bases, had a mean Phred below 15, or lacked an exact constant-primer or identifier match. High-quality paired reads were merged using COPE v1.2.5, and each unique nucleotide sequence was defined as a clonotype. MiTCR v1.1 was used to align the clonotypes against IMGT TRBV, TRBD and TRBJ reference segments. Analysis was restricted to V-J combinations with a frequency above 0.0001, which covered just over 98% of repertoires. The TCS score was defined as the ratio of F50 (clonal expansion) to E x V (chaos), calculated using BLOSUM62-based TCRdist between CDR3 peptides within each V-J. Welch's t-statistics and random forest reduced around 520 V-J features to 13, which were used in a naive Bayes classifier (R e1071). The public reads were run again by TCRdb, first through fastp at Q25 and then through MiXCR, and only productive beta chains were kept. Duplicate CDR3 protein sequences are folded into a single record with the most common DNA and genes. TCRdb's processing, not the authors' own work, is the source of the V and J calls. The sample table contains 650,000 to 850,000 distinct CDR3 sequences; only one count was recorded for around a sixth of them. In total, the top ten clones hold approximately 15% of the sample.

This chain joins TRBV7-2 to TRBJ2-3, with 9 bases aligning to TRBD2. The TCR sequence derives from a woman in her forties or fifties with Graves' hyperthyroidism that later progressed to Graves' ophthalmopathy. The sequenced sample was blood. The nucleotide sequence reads TGTGCCAGCAGCCTCCTAGGGGGCGGGGGGGCCGCAGATACGCAGTATTTT. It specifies CASSLLGGGGAADTQYF.